The clone carrying this TCR beta chain was seen at least ten times. The junction does not match germline at one end; this may be a read error. Time point given: pre-sensitization, week 0. Sample treatment: therapeutic diphenylcyclopropenone sensitization with weekly scalp DPC. The sample comes from a study of human T cells and chemical hapten exposure. Study at large: Sensitization used 2% DPC on around 2 cm by around 2 cm upper inner arm skin.

In TCRdb, the RACE reads were re-called with MiXCR into one record per CDR3 protein. This sample has around 300,000 distinct CDR3 sequences, with roughly 6% found just once. Germline CDR1 reads LGHNA; CDR2 reads YSLEER. This CDR3 has 15 amino acids. This clonotype originated in a woman aged 18 to 35 with alopecia areata. Some clones in this sample may be carry-over from other donors' samples. The sequencing used whole blood, collected in connection with sensitization to the hapten diphenylcyclopropenone (DPC). The chain employs TRBV4-3 and TRBJ2-4; 7 bases match TRBD2. The CDR3 here is CASSQDIAGQQRPGF. Here the CDR3 DNA reads TGCGCCAGCAGCCAAGATATAGCGGGCCAGCAAAGGCCGGGCTTC.